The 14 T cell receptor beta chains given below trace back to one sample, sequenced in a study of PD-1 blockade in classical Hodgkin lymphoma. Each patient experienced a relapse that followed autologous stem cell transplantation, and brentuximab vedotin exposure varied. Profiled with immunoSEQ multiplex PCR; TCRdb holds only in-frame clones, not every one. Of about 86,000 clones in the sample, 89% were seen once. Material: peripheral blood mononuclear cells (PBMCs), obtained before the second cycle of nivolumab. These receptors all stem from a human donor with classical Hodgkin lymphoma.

As DNA, the CDR3 is TGTGCCAGCAGCTTTGGTTGGGGAGTCATGGAGACCCAGTACTTC. Protein sequence: CASSFGWGVMETQYF. The chain joins TRBV11-1 to TRBJ2-5; possible D gene TRBD2, 5 bases. Germline CDR1 and CDR2: SGHAT and FQDESV (reference sequence). The CDR3 sequence is 15 residues long. Trimming shortened V by 3 bases and J by 5 bases, and 16 bases separated the two germline ends. Variable domain in full (rest from reference TRBV11-1 and TRBJ2-5): EAEVAQSPRYKITEKSQAVAFWCDPISGHATLYWYRQILGQGPELLVQFQDESVVDDSQLPKDRFSAERLKGVDSTLKIQPAELGDSAMYLCASSFGWGVMETQYFGPGTRLLVL.

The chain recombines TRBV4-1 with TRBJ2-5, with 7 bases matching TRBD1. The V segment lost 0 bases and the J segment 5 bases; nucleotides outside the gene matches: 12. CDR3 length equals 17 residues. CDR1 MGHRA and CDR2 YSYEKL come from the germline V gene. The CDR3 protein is CASSQDEGAGMLETQYF. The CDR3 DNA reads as TGCGCCAGCAGCCAAGATGAGGGGGCAGGGATGTTGGAGACCCAGTACTTC.

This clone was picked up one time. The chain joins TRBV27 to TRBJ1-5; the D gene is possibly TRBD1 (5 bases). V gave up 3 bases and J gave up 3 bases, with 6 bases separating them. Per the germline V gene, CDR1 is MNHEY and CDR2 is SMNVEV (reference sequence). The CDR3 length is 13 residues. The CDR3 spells CASSFGANQPQHF. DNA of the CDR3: TGTGCCAGCAGTTTTGGGGCCAATCAGCCCCAGCATTTT.

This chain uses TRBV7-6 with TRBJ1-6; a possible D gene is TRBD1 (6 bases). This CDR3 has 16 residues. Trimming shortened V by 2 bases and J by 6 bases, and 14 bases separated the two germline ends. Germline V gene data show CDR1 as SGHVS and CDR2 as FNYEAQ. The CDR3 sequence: CASSLRGRGANSPLHF. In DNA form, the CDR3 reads TGTGCCAGCAGCTTACGGGGCCGGGGGGCTAATTCACCCCTCCACTTT.

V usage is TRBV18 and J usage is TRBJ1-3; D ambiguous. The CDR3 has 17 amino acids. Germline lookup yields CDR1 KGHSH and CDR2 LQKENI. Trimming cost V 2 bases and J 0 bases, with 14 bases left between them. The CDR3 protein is CASSPTIQSISGNTIYF. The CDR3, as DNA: TGTGCCAGCTCACCAACGATCCAGTCGATCTCTGGAAACACCATATATTTT.

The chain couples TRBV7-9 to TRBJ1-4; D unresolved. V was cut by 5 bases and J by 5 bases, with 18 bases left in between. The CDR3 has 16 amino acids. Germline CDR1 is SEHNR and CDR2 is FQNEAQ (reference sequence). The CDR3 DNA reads TGTGCCAGCAGCCATAGCAGGTTCGCGCCCAATGAAAAACTGTTTTTT. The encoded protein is CASSHSRFAPNEKLFF.

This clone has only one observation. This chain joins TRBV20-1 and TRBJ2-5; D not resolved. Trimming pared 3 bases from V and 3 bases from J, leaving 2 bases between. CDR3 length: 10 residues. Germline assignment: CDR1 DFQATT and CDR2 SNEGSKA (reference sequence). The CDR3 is CSASKETQYF. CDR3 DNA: TGCAGTGCTAGTAAAGAGACCCAGTACTTC.

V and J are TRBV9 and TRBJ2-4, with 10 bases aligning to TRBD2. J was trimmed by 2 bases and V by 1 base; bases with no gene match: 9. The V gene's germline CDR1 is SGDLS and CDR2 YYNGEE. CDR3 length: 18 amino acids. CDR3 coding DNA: TGTGCCAGCAGCGTAACCCATTCTAGCGGGAGTTCCAAAAACATTCAGTACTTC. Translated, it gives CASSVTHSSGSSKNIQYF.

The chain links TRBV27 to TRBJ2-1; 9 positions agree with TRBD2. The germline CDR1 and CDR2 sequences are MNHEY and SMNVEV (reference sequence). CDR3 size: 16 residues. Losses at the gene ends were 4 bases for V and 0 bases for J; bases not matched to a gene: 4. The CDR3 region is CASSSLSGSSYNEQFF. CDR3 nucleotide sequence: TGTGCCAGCAGTTCCCTTAGCGGGAGCTCCTACAATGAGCAGTTCTTC.

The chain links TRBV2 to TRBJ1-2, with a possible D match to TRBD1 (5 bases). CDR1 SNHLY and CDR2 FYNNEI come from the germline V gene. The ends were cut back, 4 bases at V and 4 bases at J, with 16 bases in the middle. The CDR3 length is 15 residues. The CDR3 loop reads CASSAREELIYGYTF. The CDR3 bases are TGTGCCAGCAGTGCCAGGGAAGAGCTTATCTATGGCTACACCTTC.

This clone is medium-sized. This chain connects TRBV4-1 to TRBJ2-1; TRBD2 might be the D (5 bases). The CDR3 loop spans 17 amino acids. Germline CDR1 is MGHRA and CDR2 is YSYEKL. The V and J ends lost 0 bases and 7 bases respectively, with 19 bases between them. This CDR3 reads CASSQEFGGSYTNEQFF. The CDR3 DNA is TGCGCCAGCAGCCAAGAATTCGGTGGGAGCTATACAAATGAGCAGTTCTTC.

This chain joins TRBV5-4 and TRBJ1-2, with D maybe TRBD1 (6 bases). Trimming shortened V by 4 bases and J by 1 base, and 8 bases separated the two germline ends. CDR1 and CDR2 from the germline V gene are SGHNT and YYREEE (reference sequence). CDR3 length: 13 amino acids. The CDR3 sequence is CASSPDSNYGYTF. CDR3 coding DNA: TGTGCCAGCAGCCCGGACAGTAACTATGGCTACACCTTC. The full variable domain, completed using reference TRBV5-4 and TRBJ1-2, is ETGVTQSPTHLIKTRGQQVTLRCSSQSGHNTVSWYQQALGQGPQFIFQYYREEENGRGNFPPRFSGLQFPNYSSELNVNALELDDSALYLCASSPDSNYGYTFGSGTRLTVV.

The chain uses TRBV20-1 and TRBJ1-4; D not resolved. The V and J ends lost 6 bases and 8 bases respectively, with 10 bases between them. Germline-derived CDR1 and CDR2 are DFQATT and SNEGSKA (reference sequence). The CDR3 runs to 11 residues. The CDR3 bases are TGCAGTGCAAATACCCTGGAAAAACTGTTTTTT. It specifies CSANTLEKLFF.

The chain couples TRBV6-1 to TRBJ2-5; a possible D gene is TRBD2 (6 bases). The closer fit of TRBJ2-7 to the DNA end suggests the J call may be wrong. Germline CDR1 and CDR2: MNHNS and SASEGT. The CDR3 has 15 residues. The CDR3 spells CASSTRDSSSYEQYF. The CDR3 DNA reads TGTGCCAGCAGTACCCGGGACTCGAGCTCCTACGAGCAGTACTTC.